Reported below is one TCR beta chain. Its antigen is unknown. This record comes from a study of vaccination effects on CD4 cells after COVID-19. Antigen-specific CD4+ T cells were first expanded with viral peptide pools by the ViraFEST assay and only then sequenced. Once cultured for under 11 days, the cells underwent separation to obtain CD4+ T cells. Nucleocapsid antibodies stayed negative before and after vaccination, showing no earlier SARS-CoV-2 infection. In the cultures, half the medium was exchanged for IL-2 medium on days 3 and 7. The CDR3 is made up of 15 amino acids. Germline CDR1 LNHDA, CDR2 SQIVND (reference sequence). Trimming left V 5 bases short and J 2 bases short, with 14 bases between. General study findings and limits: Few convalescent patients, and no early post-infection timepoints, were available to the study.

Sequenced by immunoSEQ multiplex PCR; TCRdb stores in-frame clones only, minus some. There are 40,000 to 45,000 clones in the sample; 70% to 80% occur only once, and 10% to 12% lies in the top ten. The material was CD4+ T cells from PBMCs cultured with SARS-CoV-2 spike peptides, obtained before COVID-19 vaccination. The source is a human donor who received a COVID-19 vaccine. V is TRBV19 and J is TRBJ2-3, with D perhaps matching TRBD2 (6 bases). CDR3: CASSANRGYTDTQYF. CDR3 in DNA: TGTGCCAGTAGTGCCAACCGGGGGTACACAGATACGCAGTATTTT.